The clone carrying this TCR beta chain was seen ten or more times. The sample originates from a study of early T cells in non-severe SARS-CoV-2 infection. Study-wide background: Investigators sequenced bulk RNA drawn from unsorted whole blood, and chains remained unpaired.

Trimming removed 7 bases from V and 1 base from J; junction bases left unmatched: 9. The germline gives CDR1 SGHRS, CDR2 YFSETQ. The CDR3 length is 15 residues. Unique molecular identifiers were added to individual cDNA molecules. One entry per CDR3 protein results from TCRdb running MiXCR on the 5' RACE reads. Here the sample spans tens of thousands of distinct CDR3 sequences, 4.5% to 6% being singletons. The clonotype was recovered from an adult who was a healthcare worker with PCR-confirmed SARS-CoV-2 infection or an uninfected control (not recorded which). The chain is built from TRBV5-1 and TRBJ1-1, with 8 positions matching TRBD1. Sequenced material: whole blood, taken at baseline. CDR3 sequence (DNA): TGCGCCAGCCAGGCAGGGGGCATGAGGAACACTGAAGCTTTCTTT. Amino acid sequence: CASQAGGMRNTEAFF. The full variable domain, rest sourced from reference TRBV5-1 and TRBJ1-1, is KAGVTQTPRYLIKTRGQQVTLSCSPISGHRSVSWYQQTPGQGLQFLFEYFSETQRNKGNFPGRFSGRQFSNSRSEMNVSTLELGDSALYLCASQAGGMRNTEAFFGQGTRLTVV.